Below, 30 T cell receptor beta chains from the same sample are listed, as sequenced in a study of blood T cell repertoires in COVID-19. Assay: immunoSEQ multiplex PCR; the TCRdb copy retains only in-frame clones and omits some. This sample carries 200,000 to 250,000 clones, approximately 90% of them seen once, and the ten largest clones take approximately 2.4%. The sample consisted of peripheral blood. The receptors come from a man between 25 and 39 years old with COVID-19, enrolled during active disease.

The rearrangement links TRBV3-1 (or the pseudogene TRBV3-2) to TRBJ2-3; D might be TRBD1 (5 bases). The CDR3 contains 14 residues. With 3 bases removed from V and 2 bases from J, the gap between germline ends came to 9 bases. The V gene's germline CDR1 is LGHDT and CDR2 YNNKEL (reference sequence). The CDR3 spells CASSHIRVTDTQYF. The CDR3 nucleotides read TGTGCCAGCAGCCACATCAGGGTCACAGATACGCAGTATTTT.

This rearrangement joins TRBV5-4 to TRBJ2-1, with TRBD1 identical over 8 bases. Trimming took 4 bases from V and 11 from J; bases not matched to a gene: 5. The CDR3 is made up of 12 amino acids. From germline, CDR1 is SGHNT and CDR2 YYREEE (reference sequence). This CDR3 reads CASSPAGGQQFF. The CDR3 DNA reads as TGTGCCAGCAGCCCCGCAGGGGGCCAGCAGTTCTTC. Using reference TRBV5-4 and TRBJ2-1 for the parts outside the CDR3, the full variable domain is ETGVTQSPTHLIKTRGQQVTLRCSSQSGHNTVSWYQQALGQGPQFIFQYYREEENGRGNFPPRFSGLQFPNYSSELNVNALELDDSALYLCASSPAGGQQFFGPGTRLTVL.

The chain employs TRBV5-1 and TRBJ2-1, with 7 positions matching TRBD2. Per the germline V gene, CDR1 is SGHRS and CDR2 is YFSETQ. V lost 1 base to trimming and J lost 4 bases; unmatched junction nucleotides: 8. This CDR3 region has 16 residues. CDR3 region: CASSLSVGGNYNEQFF. CDR3 nucleotide sequence: TGCGCCAGCAGCTTGTCTGTGGGAGGGAATTACAATGAGCAGTTCTTC.

The V call is TRBV7-2, the J call TRBJ1-2; D gene ambiguous. The germline V and J ends were trimmed by 1 base and 6 bases, with 15 bases remaining between them. This CDR3 is 15 amino acids long. Germline V CDR1 and CDR2: SGHTA, FQGNSA. CDR3 sequence: CASSLDLGRWDGYTF. Here the CDR3 DNA reads TGTGCCAGCAGCTTAGATCTCGGCAGGTGGGATGGCTACACCTTC. Variable domain in full (rest from reference TRBV7-2 and TRBJ1-2): GAGVSQSPSNKVTEKGKDVELRCDPISGHTALYWYRQSLGQGLEFLIYFQGNSAPDKSGLPSDRFSAERTGGSVSTLTIQRTQQEDSAVYLCASSLDLGRWDGYTFGSGTRLTVV.

V usage is TRBV5-1 and J usage is TRBJ2-7; 11 bases are shared with TRBD1. CDR1 and CDR2 from the germline V gene are SGHRS and YFSETQ. V trimming: 3 bases; J trimming: 4 bases; junction bases outside the gene matches: 9. The CDR3 length is 16 residues. This CDR3 reads CASSYLGQGAWYEQYF. CDR3 coding DNA: TGCGCCAGCAGCTACCTCGGACAGGGGGCATGGTACGAGCAGTACTTC.

This chain uses TRBV6-5 with TRBJ2-3, with 7 bases aligning to TRBD2. The CDR3 is 14 amino acids. The J segment lost 3 bases and the V segment lost 6 bases, leaving 6 bases of the junction unmatched. Germline lookup yields CDR1 MNHEY and CDR2 SVGAGI. CDR3 bases: TGTGCCAGCAGCTGGGACTACAAAACAGATACGCAGTATTTT. Amino acid sequence: CASSWDYKTDTQYF.

V and J are TRBV24-1 and TRBJ2-7; D call uncertain. The V and J ends lost 4 bases and 1 base respectively, with 16 bases between them. The CDR3 loop spans 16 amino acids. The germline V gene encodes CDR1 KGHDR and CDR2 SFDVKD. The CDR3 spells CATSEISSFTSYEQYF. CDR3 bases: TGTGCCACCAGTGAGATTAGCTCCTTTACTTCCTACGAGCAGTACTTC.

J is TRBJ2-5 and V is TRBV18, with D possibly being TRBD2 (5 bases). V dropped 6 bases and J dropped 0 bases, with 23 bases sitting between them. The germline V gene encodes CDR1 KGHSH and CDR2 LQKENI. This CDR3 contains 18 residues. CDR3 region: CASSLRASRFTYQETQYF. CDR3 nucleotides: TGTGCCAGCTCGCTACGGGCTAGCCGTTTCACGTACCAAGAGACCCAGTACTTC.

The chain carries TRBV15 and TRBJ1-2, with a possible D match to TRBD1 (5 bases). Trimming removed 5 bases at V and 4 bases at J, with 11 bases between. Germline lookup yields CDR1 LNHNV and CDR2 YYDKDF (reference sequence). The CDR3 runs to 13 residues. CDR3 DNA: TGTGCCACCAGCTCCAGGGCCTTCTATGGCTACACCTTC. Translated: CATSSRAFYGYTF.

The chain combines TRBV2 with TRBJ2-3; the D gene is possibly TRBD2 (6 bases). Germline assignment: CDR1 SNHLY and CDR2 FYNNEI. CDR3 length: 15 residues. Between the trimmed V and J ends, which lost 7 bases and 2 bases, there was a span of 16 bases. DNA of the CDR3: TGTGCCAGCAAGGGTGTAGCGGCGATCACAGATACGCAGTATTTT. This gives the protein CASKGVAAITDTQYF. Using reference TRBV2 and TRBJ2-3 for the parts outside the CDR3, the full variable domain is EPEVTQTPSHQVTQMGQEVILRCVPISNHLYFYWYRQILGQKVEFLVSFYNNEISEKSEIFDDQFSVERPDGSNFTLKIRSTKLEDSAMYFCASKGVAAITDTQYFGPGTRLTVL.

J is TRBJ2-7 and V is TRBV18; D perhaps matches TRBD2 (6 bases). V lost 4 bases to trimming and J lost 2 bases, with 12 bases between them. CDR1 and CDR2 from the germline V gene are KGHSH and LQKENI. CDR3 size: 14 residues. The CDR3 loop is CASSLTGTPYEQYF. The CDR3 bases are TGTGCCAGCTCACTTACCGGGACTCCCTACGAGCAGTACTTC.

The V call is TRBV5-4, the J call TRBJ2-2, with 7 positions matching TRBD1. V shed 4 bases and J 2 bases; nucleotides not matched to a gene: 5. The V gene's germline CDR1 is SGHNT and CDR2 YYREEE (reference sequence). The CDR3 contains 15 residues. The CDR3: CASSQGQSNTGELFF. The DNA of the CDR3 is TGTGCCAGCAGCCAGGGACAGTCAAACACCGGGGAGCTGTTTTTT. Based on the CDR3 plus reference TRBV5-4 and TRBJ2-2, the full variable domain is ETGVTQSPTHLIKTRGQQVTLRCSSQSGHNTVSWYQQALGQGPQFIFQYYREEENGRGNFPPRFSGLQFPNYSSELNVNALELDDSALYLCASSQGQSNTGELFFGEGSRLTVL.

The gene calls are TRBV21-1 and TRBJ2-2; no check of the table's D call, TRBD1, against the DNA was made. TRBV21-1 represents a pseudogene. The CDR3 totals 15 residues. CDR3 in DNA: TGTGCCAGCAGAAGGACAGGGGACAACACCGGGGAGCTGTTTTTT. It translates to CASRRTGDNTGELFF.

The V and J genes are TRBV7-8 and TRBJ2-1; 8 bases match TRBD1. The CDR3 consists of 15 residues. CDR1 is SGHVS and CDR2 is FQNEAQ in the germline V gene. J lost 3 bases, V lost 5 bases, and 6 bases had no gene match. CDR3 nucleotides: TGTGCCAGCAGCCCTGACAGGGGTATCTACAATGAGCAGTTCTTC. This gives the protein CASSPDRGIYNEQFF.

The chain carries TRBV28 and TRBJ2-7, with 7 bases that match TRBD2. The CDR3 length is 16 residues. Germline V gives CDR1 MDHEN, CDR2 SYDVKM. V dropped 5 bases and J dropped 2; count of bases not matched to a gene: 12. The CDR3 bases are TGTGCCAGCAGTCCTACAAGCGGGGAAAATCCCTACGAGCAGTACTTC. Amino acid sequence: CASSPTSGENPYEQYF.

The chain employs TRBV24-1 and TRBJ2-3, with 8 bases identical to TRBD1. This CDR3 has 16 residues. Germline V gene data show CDR1 as KGHDR and CDR2 as SFDVKD. With 3 bases clipped from V and 1 base from J, the junction kept 5 bases outside the gene matches. CDR3 in DNA: TGTGCCACCAGTGATAAAACAGGGGGTCGCACAGATACGCAGTATTTT. Translation: CATSDKTGGRTDTQYF.

CDR3 nucleotide sequence: TGTGCCAGCAGCTACCGCGGGGGCGGGAGGAACGGGGAGCTGTTTTTT. This translates into CASSYRGGGRNGELFF. The V gene is TRBV11-2, the J gene TRBJ2-2; 8 bases match TRBD2. Germline CDR1 reads SGHAT; CDR2 reads FQNNGV. The ends lost 4 bases at V and 7 bases at J; junction bases unmatched: 11. The CDR3 loop spans 16 amino acids.

The CDR3 here is CSASQGAGGPNYGYTF. The CDR3 coding sequence is TGCAGTGCTAGTCAGGGGGCAGGAGGCCCTAACTATGGCTACACCTTC. This chain links TRBV20-1 with TRBJ1-2, with 8 bases matching TRBD1. Per the germline V gene, CDR1 is DFQATT and CDR2 is SNEGSKA (reference sequence). The CDR3 totals 16 residues. The V segment lost 3 bases and the J segment 0 bases; nucleotides outside the gene matches: 9.

The chain is built from TRBV2 and TRBJ2-7; 8 bases agree with TRBD2. Germline lookup yields CDR1 SNHLY and CDR2 FYNNEI. V lost 4 bases and J lost 2; bases outside the gene matches: 16. This CDR3 contains 18 residues. CDR3 coding DNA: TGTGCCAGCAGTGGAGGGGTCGGGTTCAGCGGGAGCGCCTACGAGCAGTACTTC. This sequence encodes CASSGGVGFSGSAYEQYF.

This clone was observed once. The chain joins TRBV19 to TRBJ2-1; 10 nucleotides line up with TRBD2. V was pared by 7 bases and J by 7 bases, with 10 bases of the junction left unmatched. The germline V gene encodes CDR1 LNHDA and CDR2 SQIVND (reference sequence). This CDR3 contains 15 residues. The CDR3 DNA reads as TGTGCCAGTACCCTCCCCGGGACTAGCGAAAATGAGCAGTTCTTC. Amino acids: CASTLPGTSENEQFF.

The J gene is TRBJ1-4, the V gene TRBV6-2 or TRBV6-3, with a tentative D call TRBD1 (5 bases). The V end was cut by 0 bases, the J end by 7 bases, with 12 bases between. CDR1 and CDR2 (germline): MNHEY, SVGEGT. The CDR3 length is 15 residues. This CDR3 reads CASSYSSTGGEKLFF. The DNA of the CDR3 is TGTGCCAGCAGTTACTCGAGTACCGGGGGTGAAAAACTGTTTTTT.

The CDR3, as DNA: TGTGCCAGCAGTGCGACTAGCGGTGGGCTAGATACGCAGTATTTT. Translation gives CASSATSGGLDTQYF. The chain employs TRBV6-4 and TRBJ2-3; 9 bases map to TRBD2. The ends lost 4 bases at V and 5 bases at J; junction bases unmatched: 7. Germline V gene sequence: CDR1 MRHNA, CDR2 SNTAGT. The CDR3 covers 15 residues.

J is TRBJ2-2 and V is TRBV29-1, with 7 bases fitting TRBD1. Trimming at V came to 2 bases and at J to 4 bases, leaving 4 bases not matched to a gene. Germline values: CDR1 SQVTM, CDR2 ANQGSEA. This CDR3 is 14 amino acids long. In DNA, the CDR3 is TGCAGCGTTGAACGACAGGGTAGCACCGGGGAGCTGTTTTTT. Protein: CSVERQGSTGELFF.

The chain is built from TRBV19 and TRBJ2-1, with D maybe TRBD2 (6 bases). CDR3 length equals 21 residues. Trimming took off 5 bases at V and 0 bases at J, with 29 bases between the two ends. CDR1 LNHDA and CDR2 SQIVND come from the germline V gene (reference sequence). The chain's CDR3 is CASSPVSLLRGRRYSYNEQFF. Here the CDR3 DNA reads TGTGCCAGTAGTCCCGTCTCCCTACTGCGGGGACGACGGTACTCCTACAATGAGCAGTTCTTC.

This clone appeared once. V and J are TRBV27 and TRBJ1-5; 8 bases map to TRBD1. The CDR3 consists of 17 residues. The V gene's germline CDR1 is MNHEY and CDR2 SMNVEV (reference sequence). V gave up 6 bases and J gave up 1 base; unmatched junction bases: 11. CDR3 DNA sequence: TGTGCCAGCAGCTCACCCGCTGGGACAGGCAGCAATCAGCCCCAGCATTTT. Residues: CASSSPAGTGSNQPQHF.

The V call is TRBV27, the J call TRBJ1-5; possible D gene TRBD1, 6 bases. Germline CDR1 reads MNHEY; CDR2 reads SMNVEV (reference sequence). The CDR3 extends over 15 amino acids. The V end lost 6 bases, the J end lost 0 bases, and 12 bases lay between the germline ends. CDR3 sequence reads: CASRTQGTSNQPQHF. DNA of the CDR3: TGTGCCAGCAGGACGCAGGGGACTAGCAATCAGCCCCAGCATTTT.

Here the CDR3 reads CASSRTGLNTEAFF. The DNA for the CDR3 is TGTGCCAGCAGTCGGACAGGGTTGAACACTGAAGCTTTCTTT. This chain uses TRBV6-5 with TRBJ1-1; 8 bases fit TRBD1. The CDR3 covers 14 residues. J was trimmed by 0 bases and V by 5 bases; bases with no gene match: 2. Per germline, CDR1 MNHEY and CDR2 SVGAGI.

This chain joins TRBV24-1 and TRBJ2-1, with D possibly matching TRBD1 (6 bases). The CDR3 sequence is 14 residues long. V was pared by 0 bases and J by 6 bases, with 8 bases between. Germline V gene lookup returns CDR1 KGHDR and CDR2 SFDVKD. The CDR3 nucleotides are TGTGCCACCAGTGATTTGAACAGGGCCAATGAGCAGTTCTTC. Protein: CATSDLNRANEQFF.

CDR3 in DNA: TGTGCCAGCAGACGCGCAGGGGACTCTGGAAACACCATATATTTT. This encodes CASRRAGDSGNTIYF. This chain uses TRBV6-5 with TRBJ1-3, with D perhaps matching TRBD1 (6 bases). V lost 6 bases and J 0 bases, leaving 12 bases between the germline ends. The germline gives CDR1 MNHEY, CDR2 SVGAGI. CDR3 length: 15 amino acids.

The rearrangement joins TRBV12-3 or TRBV12-4 to TRBJ1-2; the D is unclear. This CDR3 spans 12 amino acids. With 2 bases removed from V and 4 bases from J, the gap between germline ends came to 5 bases. Here the CDR3 reads CASSLPGYGYTF. CDR3 bases: TGTGCCAGCAGTTTACCAGGCTATGGCTACACCTTC.